This TCR beta chain stems from a study of identical twins. Notes on the study in general: With beta out-of-frame sequences, excess sharing by twins was weaker.

Germline trimming cut 1 base from V and 6 bases from J; bases unmatched to any gene: 6. The CDR3 spans 15 residues. CDR1 LGHNA and CDR2 YSLEER come from the germline V gene. One entry per CDR3 protein results from TCRdb running MiXCR on the 5' RACE reads. In the table there are 700,000 or so distinct CDR3 sequences, 8.6% of which are singletons. The table lists this clonotype with many counts. The antigen is unknown. The same sample was also used in a study of yellow fever vaccine responses in identical twins. That paper states: On the reported evidence, twins' vaccine T cell responses seemed partly convergent and partly personalized.

The sequenced sample was PBMCs. The TCR comes from a woman aged 18-29 years in good health. The rearrangement joins TRBV4-3 to TRBJ2-1; 7 positions agree with TRBD1. This CDR3 is CASSQVETGTNEQFF. The CDR3 DNA follows: TGCGCCAGCAGCCAAGTAGAGACAGGGACCAATGAGCAGTTCTTC.